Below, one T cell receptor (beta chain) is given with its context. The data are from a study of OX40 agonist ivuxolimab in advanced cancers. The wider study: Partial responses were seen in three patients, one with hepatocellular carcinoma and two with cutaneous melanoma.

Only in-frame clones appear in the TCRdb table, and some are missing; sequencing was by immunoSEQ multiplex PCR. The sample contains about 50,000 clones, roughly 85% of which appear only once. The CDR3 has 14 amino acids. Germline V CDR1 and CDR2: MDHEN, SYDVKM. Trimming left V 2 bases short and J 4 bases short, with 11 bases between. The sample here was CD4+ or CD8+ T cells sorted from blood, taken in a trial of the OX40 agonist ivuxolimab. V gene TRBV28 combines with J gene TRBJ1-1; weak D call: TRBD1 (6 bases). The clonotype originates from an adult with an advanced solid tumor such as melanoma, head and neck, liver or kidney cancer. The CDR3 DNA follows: TGTGCCAGCAGTTTAGCGGGGGCCGGCACTGAAGCTTTCTTT. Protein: CASSLAGAGTEAFF.